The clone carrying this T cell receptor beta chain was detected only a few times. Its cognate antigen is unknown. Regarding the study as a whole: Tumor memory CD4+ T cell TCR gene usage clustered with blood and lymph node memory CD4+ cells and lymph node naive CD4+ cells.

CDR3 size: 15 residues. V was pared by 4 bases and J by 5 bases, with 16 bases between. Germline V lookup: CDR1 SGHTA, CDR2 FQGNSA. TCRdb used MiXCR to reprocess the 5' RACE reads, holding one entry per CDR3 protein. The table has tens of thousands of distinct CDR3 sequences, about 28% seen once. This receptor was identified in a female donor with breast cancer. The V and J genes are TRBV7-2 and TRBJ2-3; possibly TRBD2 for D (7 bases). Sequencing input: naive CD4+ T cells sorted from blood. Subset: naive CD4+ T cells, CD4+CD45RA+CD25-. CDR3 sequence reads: CASSSPGGAGDTQYF. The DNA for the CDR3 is TGTGCCAGCAGCTCCCCGGGGGGCGCCGGAGATACGCAGTATTTT.